In this sample, the clone carrying this T cell receptor (beta chain) turned up a few times. Its cognate antigen is unknown. Template switching supplied a universal primer site; unique molecular identifiers were carried on the cDNA. TCRdb reprocessed the 5' RACE reads via MiXCR and lists one record per CDR3 protein. The repertoire holds 500,000 to 700,000 distinct CDR3 sequences, with roughly 6.6% as singletons. This sample was taken from a study of identical twins. Findings and limits, study-wide: Within monozygotic twins, out-of-frame TCR alpha sharing was underestimated by the models. Invariant MAIT and iNKT cells are populations that could partly confound zero-insertion analyses. Twin-shared out-of-frame alpha sequences showed excess low generation probability.

V was pared by 6 bases and J by 2 bases, with 13 bases of the junction left unmatched. The CDR3 contains 17 residues. Germline V gene data show CDR1 as MNHEY and CDR2 as SMNVEV (reference sequence). The same specimen was also included in a second study, on yellow fever vaccine responses in identical twins.

This TCR was recovered from a woman between 18 and 30 years old in good health. The chain links TRBV27 to TRBJ1-5, with TRBD1 matching over 7 bases. The sequencing input was PBMCs. The DNA of the CDR3 is TGTGCCAGCAGCAACCTTGGGACAGTTTTGGGCAATCAGCCCCAGCATTTT. Translating it yields CASSNLGTVLGNQPQHF.